The rows below give T cell receptor beta chains drawn from one sample of a study of cytotoxic CD8 clonotypes in ibrutinib-treated CLL. TCRdb's table, derived via immunoSEQ multiplex PCR, lists solely in-frame clones and lacks some. This sample carries some 310,000 clones, roughly 79% of them seen once, and the ten largest clones take over 6.5%. Material: PBMCs, obtained before ibrutinib treatment. These TCRs come from a human donor with chronic lymphocytic leukemia. CDR3s include the opening cysteine and the closing phenylalanine or tryptophan. A D gene is named only where the DNA matches it firmly. A row's size may be missing; if present it is once, few, many or a size class.

V gene: TRBV5-6; clone size: -; J gene: TRBJ2-7; D gene: -; CDR3 DNA: TGTGCCAGCAGCCTCTACAGGGACTACTACGAGCAGTACTTC; CDR3 protein: CASSLYRDYYEQYF
V gene: TRBV7-2; clone size: -; J gene: TRBJ1-2; D gene: -; CDR3 DNA: TGTGCCAGCAGCTTAGTTTGGTCTAACTATGGCTACACCTTC; CDR3 protein: CASSLVWSNYGYTF
V gene: TRBV7-6; clone size: few; J gene: TRBJ2-1; D gene: -; CDR3 DNA: TGTGCCAGCAGCTTACTGGGGAGCTCCTACAATGAGCAGTTCTTC; CDR3 protein: CASSLLGSSYNEQFF
V gene: TRBV7-6; clone size: few; J gene: TRBJ2-7; D gene: -; CDR3 DNA: TGTGCCAGCAGCCCCAGTTTGTCCTACGAGCAGTACTTC; CDR3 protein: CASSPSLSYEQYF
V gene: TRBV27; clone size: -; J gene: TRBJ2-7; D gene: TRBD2; CDR3 DNA: TGTGCCAGCAGTTTCAGCGGGAGGGCCGAAGAGCAGTACTTC; CDR3 protein: CASSFSGRAEEQYF
V gene: TRBV5-1; clone size: -; J gene: TRBJ1-5; D gene: -; CDR3 DNA: TGCGCCAGCTCAACAGGCCCCAATCAGCCCCAGCATTTT; CDR3 protein: CASSTGPNQPQHF
V gene: TRBV5-1; clone size: -; J gene: TRBJ2-2; D gene: -; CDR3 DNA: TGCGCCAGCAGCCGAGGCCCGAGCGGAGCTAACACCGGGGAGCTGTTTTTT; CDR3 protein: CASSRGPSGANTGELFF
V gene: TRBV10-2; clone size: once; J gene: TRBJ2-7; D gene: -; CDR3 DNA: TGCGCCAGCACCCCTCGACAGGGACTCTCCTACGAGCAGTACTTC; CDR3 protein: CASTPRQGLSYEQYF
V gene: TRBV6-6; clone size: -; J gene: TRBJ1-5; D gene: -; CDR3 DNA: TGTGCCAGCACCTCCGAAGGTTTGGTTCTCAATCAGCCCCAGCATTTT; CDR3 protein: CASTSEGLVLNQPQHF
V gene: TRBV28; clone size: once; J gene: TRBJ1-2; D gene: -; CDR3 DNA: TGTGCCAGCAGTTTATCTCCTTGGACAGCCATTAACTATGGCTACACCTTC; CDR3 protein: CASSLSPWTAINYGYTF
V gene: TRBV19; clone size: -; J gene: TRBJ2-6; D gene: -; CDR3 DNA: TGTGCCACTCGTGGGGGTAGCTTTTTCTCTGGGGCCAACGTCCTGACTTTC; CDR3 protein: CATRGGSFFSGANVLTF
V gene: TRBV30; clone size: -; J gene: TRBJ2-1; D gene: -; CDR3 DNA: TGTGCCTGGAGCAGGGCTCGGCATGAGCAGTTCTTC; CDR3 protein: CAWSRARHEQFF
V gene: TRBV15; clone size: -; J gene: TRBJ2-5; D gene: -; CDR3 DNA: TGTGCCACCAGCAGCCAGGGTGGGGAGACCCAGTACTTC; CDR3 protein: CATSSQGGETQYF
V gene: TRBV30; clone size: -; J gene: TRBJ1-1; D gene: -; CDR3 DNA: TGTGCCTGGAGTTGGACAGCTGAAGCTTTCTTT; CDR3 protein: CAWSWTAEAFF
V gene: TRBV15; clone size: -; J gene: TRBJ2-7; D gene: -; CDR3 DNA: TGTGCCACCAGCAGAGAACTCGGCTACGAGCAGTACTTC; CDR3 protein: CATSRELGYEQYF
V gene: TRBV5-1; clone size: -; J gene: TRBJ2-7; D gene: -; CDR3 DNA: TGCGCCAGCAGGACTCGGACAGAATCCTACGAGCAGTACTTC; CDR3 protein: CASRTRTESYEQYF
V gene: TRBV21-1; clone size: -; J gene: TRBJ2-7; D gene: -; CDR3 DNA: TGTGCCAGCAGCCCTCTCGGGGCAGAGTTGATCTACGAGCAGTACTTC; CDR3 protein: CASSPLGAELIYEQYF
V gene: TRBV6-6; clone size: -; J gene: TRBJ2-3; D gene: TRBD2; CDR3 DNA: TGTGCCAGCAGCCTAACTAGCGGCTCTAGCACAGATACGCAGTATTTT; CDR3 protein: CASSLTSGSSTDTQYF
V gene: TRBV5-1; clone size: once; J gene: TRBJ2-5; D gene: -; CDR3 DNA: TGCGCCAGCAGCTACGACCCCGGGGGAGAGACCCAGTACTTC; CDR3 protein: CASSYDPGGETQYF
V gene: TRBV15; clone size: -; J gene: TRBJ1-1; D gene: TRBD1; CDR3 DNA: TGTGCCACCAGCAGAGACGACTACCATACAGGGGAGACTGAAGCTTTCTTT; CDR3 protein: CATSRDDYHTGETEAFF
V gene: TRBV5-4; clone size: -; J gene: TRBJ1-1; D gene: -; CDR3 DNA: TGCGCCAGCAGCCAGGCGGGGATCGGGGGGCTGCACACTGAAGCTTTCTTT; CDR3 protein: CASSQAGIGGLHTEAFF
V gene: TRBV5-1; clone size: -; J gene: TRBJ2-1; D gene: -; CDR3 DNA: TGCGCCAGCGAGGAGGGGGCTGGCTACAATGAGCAGTTCTTC; CDR3 protein: CASEEGAGYNEQFF
V gene: TRBV5-1; clone size: -; J gene: TRBJ2-1; D gene: -; CDR3 DNA: TGCGCCAGCAGCTTGGGTGGGACAACCTACAATGAGCAGTTCTTC; CDR3 protein: CASSLGGTTYNEQFF
V gene: TRBV4-2; clone size: -; J gene: TRBJ2-7; D gene: -; CDR3 DNA: TGTGCCAGCAGCCAACCGGACGGAGCCTACGAGCAGTACTTC; CDR3 protein: CASSQPDGAYEQYF
V gene: TRBV5-1; clone size: once; J gene: TRBJ2-1; D gene: TRBD2; CDR3 DNA: TGCGCCAGCAGCTGGGGACTAGCGGGAGACGGAGAGCAGTTCTTC; CDR3 protein: CASSWGLAGDGEQFF
V gene: TRBV28; clone size: -; J gene: TRBJ2-5; D gene: TRBD2; CDR3 DNA: TGTGCCAGCAGGACTAGCGGGAGCCTACCGCAAGAGACCCAGTACTTC; CDR3 protein: CASRTSGSLPQETQYF
V gene: TRBV4-2; clone size: -; J gene: TRBJ2-1; D gene: TRBD2; CDR3 DNA: TGTGCCAGCAGCAAGGGACTAGCGGGAATCTACAATGAGCAGTTCTTC; CDR3 protein: CASSKGLAGIYNEQFF
V gene: TRBV10-3; clone size: -; J gene: TRBJ1-1; D gene: -; CDR3 DNA: TGTGCCATCAGTGAGACGGGAGAAGCTTTCTTT; CDR3 protein: CAISETGEAFF
V gene: TRBV9; clone size: -; J gene: TRBJ2-1; D gene: TRBD2; CDR3 DNA: TGTGCCAGCAGCGTAGCGGTTAGCGGGAGTTTGGGGGAGCAGTTCTTC; CDR3 protein: CASSVAVSGSLGEQFF
V gene: TRBV4-3; clone size: -; J gene: TRBJ2-7; D gene: TRBD1; CDR3 DNA: TGCGCCAGCAGCCATTCCGGGACAGGTCCCTACGAGCAGTACTTC; CDR3 protein: CASSHSGTGPYEQYF
V gene: TRBV6-5; clone size: few; J gene: TRBJ2-1; D gene: TRBD2; CDR3 DNA: TGTGCCAGCACCTGGAGCGGGAGTTCCTACAATGAGCAGTTCTTC; CDR3 protein: CASTWSGSSYNEQFF
V gene: TRBV5-1; clone size: -; J gene: TRBJ1-1; D gene: -; CDR3 DNA: TGCGCCAGCAGCTTGGATTGGCGGGGAGGGATGAACACTGAAGCTTTCTTT; CDR3 protein: CASSLDWRGGMNTEAFF
V gene: TRBV14; clone size: -; J gene: TRBJ1-1; D gene: -; CDR3 DNA: TGTGCCAGCAGCCCCCGAGGAGCCTTGAACACTGAAGCTTTCTTT; CDR3 protein: CASSPRGALNTEAFF